This TCR beta chain was identified in a study of blood T cell repertoires in COVID-19. Libraries were prepared by immunoSEQ multiplex PCR; TCRdb keeps only in-frame clonotypes and omits some of them. There are about 380,000 clones in the sample; approximately 90% occur only once, and less than 1.5% lies in the top ten. Trimming removed 3 bases at V and 5 bases at J, with 25 bases between. Germline CDR1 and CDR2: SQVTM and ANQGSEA. The CDR3 runs to 17 residues. The participants were between about 18 and 89 years old and came from about two dozen US areas. Cohort assignment relied on participant-reported clinical history.

The clonotype originates from a woman aged 18-29 years who had recovered from COVID-19. The sequenced material came from PBMCs or T cells enriched from blood (not recorded which). The rearrangement joins TRBV29-1 to TRBJ1-2, with a possible D match to TRBD1 (6 bases). DNA of the CDR3: TGCAGCGTTGACGTTCCGGGACACCCACCTGGGGTTTATGGCTACACCTTC. It is translated as CSVDVPGHPPGVYGYTF.